The source of this T cell receptor beta chain is a study of blood T cell repertoires in COVID-19. This CDR3 contains 14 residues. Germline V CDR1 and CDR2: WSHSY, SAAADI. Trimming cost V 4 bases and J 3 bases, with 12 bases left between them. Per the original methods: Reference gene primers were amplified, and this amplification served to estimate nucleated cell counts. Only in-frame clones appear in the TCRdb table, and some are missing; sequencing was by immunoSEQ multiplex PCR. V, J and clone size reflect that table, while D and trimming were determined from the DNA. The table includes roughly 500,000 clones, roughly 89% detected once.

Sequencing used peripheral blood. The rearrangement links TRBV10-2 to TRBJ1-2; weak D call: TRBD1 (5 bases). This clonotype was sampled from a young man with COVID-19, enrolled during active disease. The CDR3 nucleotides read TGCGCCAGCAGTGTGGGGGGTTCGGACTATGGCTACACCTTC. Its protein is CASSVGGSDYGYTF.